Here is one TCR beta chain with its context. Antigen unknown. MiXCR, applied by TCRdb to the RACE reads, yields one record per CDR3 protein. The table lists about 73,000 distinct CDR3 sequences, 8.5% of them singletons. The data are from a study of human T cells and chemical hapten exposure. Study information: Small volume differences among pooled libraries mainly caused per-sample TCR yield variation. Study results and caveats: Those TCRs sitting above 1 in 1000 frequency stayed the same with DPC sensitization.

From germline, CDR1 is MNHNS and CDR2 SASEGT. The CDR3 is made up of 11 amino acids. The V and J ends lost 6 bases and 10 bases respectively, with 10 bases between them. Time point denoted: patch test 2, 6 weeks after DPC sensitization. Treatment denoted: therapeutic diphenylcyclopropenone sensitization with weekly scalp DPC. This chain connects TRBV6-1 to TRBJ2-1; tentatively, D is TRBD1 or TRBD2 (6 bases each). Material: whole blood, obtained in connection with sensitization to the hapten diphenylcyclopropenone (DPC). The sequence was obtained from a woman in her forties or fifties with alopecia areata. Some clones in this sample may be carry-over from other donors' samples. The CDR3 region is CASRTGGEQFF. The CDR3 coding sequence is TGTGCCAGCAGGACAGGAGGGGAGCAGTTCTTC.